The clone carrying this TCR beta chain occurred a few times. In the original analysis: Amplification of reference gene primers provided the estimated nucleated cell counts. Sequencing was performed with immunoSEQ multiplex PCR; in TCRdb, only in-frame clones are kept and a portion is missing. D and trimming come from the DNA, and the V and J calls and clone size come from that table. The sample lists approximately 110,000 clones; over 75% were seen once. CDR1 and CDR2 (germline): SNHLY, FYNNEI. Deletions cut 8 bases from V and 3 bases from J, with 10 bases between. CDR3 length: 12 amino acids. The data stem from a study of blood T cell repertoires in COVID-19. Study background: The analysed material was cDNA or gDNA that came from T cells, B-cell-depleted T cells, or PBMCs.

The chain links TRBV2 to TRBJ1-1; no firm D call. The sequence was obtained from a woman of 80 years or more with acute or convalescent COVID-19. Material: peripheral blood. The CDR3 DNA reads as TGTGCCAGCTCCCGGAGGGACACTGAAGCTTTCTTT. It codes for CASSRRDTEAFF.